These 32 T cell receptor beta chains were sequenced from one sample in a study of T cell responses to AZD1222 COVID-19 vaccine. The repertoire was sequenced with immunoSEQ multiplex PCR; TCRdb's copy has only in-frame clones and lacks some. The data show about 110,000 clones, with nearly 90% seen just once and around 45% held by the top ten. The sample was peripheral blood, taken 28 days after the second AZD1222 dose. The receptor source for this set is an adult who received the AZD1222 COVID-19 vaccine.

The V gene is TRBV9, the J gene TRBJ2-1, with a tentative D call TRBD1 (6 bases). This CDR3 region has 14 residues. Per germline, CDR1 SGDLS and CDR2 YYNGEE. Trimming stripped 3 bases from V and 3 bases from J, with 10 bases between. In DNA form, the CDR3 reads TGTGCCAGCAGCGAGGGGGTACTCTACAATGAGCAGTTCTTC. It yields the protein CASSEGVLYNEQFF.

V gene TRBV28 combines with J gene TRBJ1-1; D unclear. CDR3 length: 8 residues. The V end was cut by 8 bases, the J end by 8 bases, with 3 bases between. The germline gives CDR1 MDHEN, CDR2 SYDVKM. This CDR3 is CASHEAFF. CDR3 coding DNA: TGTGCCAGCCACGAAGCTTTCTTT.

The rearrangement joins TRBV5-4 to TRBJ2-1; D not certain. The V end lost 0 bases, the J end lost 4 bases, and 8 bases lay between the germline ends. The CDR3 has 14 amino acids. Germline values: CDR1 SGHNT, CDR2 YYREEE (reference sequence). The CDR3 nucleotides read TGTGCCAGCAGCTTGGCGGACCCATACAATGAGCAGTTCTTC. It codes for CASSLADPYNEQFF.

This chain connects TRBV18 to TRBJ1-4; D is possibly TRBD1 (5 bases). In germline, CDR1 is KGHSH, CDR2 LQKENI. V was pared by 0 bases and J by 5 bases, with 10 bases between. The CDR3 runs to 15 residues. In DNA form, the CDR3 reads TGTGCCAGCTCACCACCGATAGGGGCCAATGAAAAACTGTTTTTT. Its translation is CASSPPIGANEKLFF.

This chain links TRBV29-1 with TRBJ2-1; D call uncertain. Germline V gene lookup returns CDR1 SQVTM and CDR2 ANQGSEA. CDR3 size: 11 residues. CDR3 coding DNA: TGCACCGTAGGTGGGCTGAATGAGCAGTTCTTC. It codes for CTVGGLNEQFF.

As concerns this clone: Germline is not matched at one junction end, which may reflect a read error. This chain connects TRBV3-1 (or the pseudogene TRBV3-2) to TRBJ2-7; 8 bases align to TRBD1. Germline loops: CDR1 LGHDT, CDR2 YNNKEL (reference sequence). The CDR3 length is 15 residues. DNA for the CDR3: TGTGCTAGCAGCCAAGCTGGGACAGGCGCCTACGAGCAGTACTTC. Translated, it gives CASSQAGTGAYEQYF.

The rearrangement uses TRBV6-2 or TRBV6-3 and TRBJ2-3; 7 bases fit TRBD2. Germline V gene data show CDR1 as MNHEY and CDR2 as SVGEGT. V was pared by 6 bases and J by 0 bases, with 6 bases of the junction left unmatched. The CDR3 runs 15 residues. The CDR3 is CASSILAASTDTQYF. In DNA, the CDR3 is TGTGCCAGCAGCATTCTAGCGGCTAGCACAGATACGCAGTATTTT.

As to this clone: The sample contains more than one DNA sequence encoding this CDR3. The CDR3 DNA reads TGTGCCAGCAGCTTGGGACAGGGGAATTCACCCCTCCACTTT. It encodes CASSLGQGNSPLHF. V is TRBV5-6 and J is TRBJ1-6; 8 bases are a match to TRBD1. The V and J ends lost 0 bases and 7 bases, in that order; junction bases with no gene match: 0. Germline values: CDR1 SGHDT, CDR2 YYEEEE. The CDR3 extends over 14 amino acids. The complete variable domain, with remaining parts taken from reference TRBV5-6 and TRBJ1-6, reads DAGVTQSPTHLIKTRGQQVTLRCSPKSGHDTVSWYQQALGQGPQFIFQYYEEEERQRGNFPDRFSGHQFPNYSSELNVNALLLGDSALYLCASSLGQGNSPLHFGNGTRLTVT.

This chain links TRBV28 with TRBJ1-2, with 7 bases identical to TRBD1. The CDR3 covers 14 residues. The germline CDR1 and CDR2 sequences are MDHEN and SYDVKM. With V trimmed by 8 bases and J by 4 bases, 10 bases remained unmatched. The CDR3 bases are TGTGCCAGCCATGATAGGGGGCGCGGCTATGGCTACACCTTC. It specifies CASHDRGRGYGYTF.

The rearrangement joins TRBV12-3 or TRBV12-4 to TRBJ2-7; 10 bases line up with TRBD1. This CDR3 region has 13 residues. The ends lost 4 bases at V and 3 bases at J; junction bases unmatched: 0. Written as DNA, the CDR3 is TGTGCCAGCAGTTGGACAGGGGGCTACGAGCAGTACTTC. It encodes CASSWTGGYEQYF.

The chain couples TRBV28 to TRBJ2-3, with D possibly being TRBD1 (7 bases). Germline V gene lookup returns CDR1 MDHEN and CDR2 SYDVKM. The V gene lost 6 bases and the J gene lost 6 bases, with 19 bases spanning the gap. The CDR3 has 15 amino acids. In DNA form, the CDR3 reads TGTGCCAGCAGCCAACCCGGCGGGGACAGCGATACGCAGTATTTT. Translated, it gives CASSQPGGDSDTQYF.

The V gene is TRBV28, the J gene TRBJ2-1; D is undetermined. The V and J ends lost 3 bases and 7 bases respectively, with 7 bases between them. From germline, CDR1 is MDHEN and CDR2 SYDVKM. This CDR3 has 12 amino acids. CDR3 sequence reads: CASSFRFNEQFF. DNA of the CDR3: TGTGCCAGCAGTTTCCGTTTTAATGAGCAGTTCTTC.

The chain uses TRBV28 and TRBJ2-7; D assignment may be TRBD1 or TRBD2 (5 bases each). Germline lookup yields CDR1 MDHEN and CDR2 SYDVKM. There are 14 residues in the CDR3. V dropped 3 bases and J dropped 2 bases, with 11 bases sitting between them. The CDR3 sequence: CASSFGGIPYEQYF. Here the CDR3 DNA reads TGTGCCAGCAGTTTTGGGGGAATACCCTACGAGCAGTACTTC.

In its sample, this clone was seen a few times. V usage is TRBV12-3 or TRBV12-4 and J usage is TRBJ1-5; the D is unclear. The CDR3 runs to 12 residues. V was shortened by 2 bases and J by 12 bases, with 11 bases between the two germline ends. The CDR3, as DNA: TGTGCCAGCAGTTTACCTCCCGAAGGCCAGCATTTT. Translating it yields CASSLPPEGQHF.

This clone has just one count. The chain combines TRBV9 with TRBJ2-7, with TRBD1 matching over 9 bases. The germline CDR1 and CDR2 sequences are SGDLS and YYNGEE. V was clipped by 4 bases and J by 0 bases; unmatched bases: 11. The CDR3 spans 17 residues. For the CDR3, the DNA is TGTGCCAGCAGCCCCCCGTGGACAGGGGCGACCTCCTACGAGCAGTACTTC. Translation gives CASSPPWTGATSYEQYF.

CDR3 DNA sequence: TGTGCCAGCTCTCAAGAAAATGAGCAGTTCTTC. It translates to CASSQENEQFF. The V and J genes are TRBV18 and TRBJ2-1; D unclear. Per germline, CDR1 KGHSH and CDR2 LQKENI. V was shortened by 6 bases and J by 7 bases, with 7 bases between the two germline ends. The CDR3 has 11 residues.

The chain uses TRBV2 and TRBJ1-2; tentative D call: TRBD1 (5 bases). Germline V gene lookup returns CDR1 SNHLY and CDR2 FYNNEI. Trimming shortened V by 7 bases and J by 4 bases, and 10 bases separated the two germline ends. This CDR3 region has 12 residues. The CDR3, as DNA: TGTGCCAGCACCGCCGGGGGCTATGGCTACACCTTC. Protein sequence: CASTAGGYGYTF. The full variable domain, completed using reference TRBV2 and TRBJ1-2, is EPEVTQTPSHQVTQMGQEVILRCVPISNHLYFYWYRQILGQKVEFLVSFYNNEISEKSEIFDDQFSVERPDGSNFTLKIRSTKLEDSAMYFCASTAGGYGYTFGSGTRLTVV.

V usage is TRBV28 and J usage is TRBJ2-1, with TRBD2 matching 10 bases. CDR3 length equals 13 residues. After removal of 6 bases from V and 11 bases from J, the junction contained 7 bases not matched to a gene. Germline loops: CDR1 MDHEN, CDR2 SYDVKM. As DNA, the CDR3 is TGTGCCAGCAGGCTTACTAGCGGGACCAAGCAGTTCTTC. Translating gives CASRLTSGTKQFF.

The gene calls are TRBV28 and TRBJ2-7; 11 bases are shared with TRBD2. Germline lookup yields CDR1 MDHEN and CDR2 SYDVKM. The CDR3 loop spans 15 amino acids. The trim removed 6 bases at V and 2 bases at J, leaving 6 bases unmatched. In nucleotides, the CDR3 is TGTGCCAGCAGCGTGGGGACTAGCGGTCCCTACGAGCAGTACTTC. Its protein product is CASSVGTSGPYEQYF.

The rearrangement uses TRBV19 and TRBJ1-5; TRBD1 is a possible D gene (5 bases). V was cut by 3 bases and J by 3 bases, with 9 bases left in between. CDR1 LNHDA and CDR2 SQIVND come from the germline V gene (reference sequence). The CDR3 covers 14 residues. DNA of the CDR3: TGTGCCAGTAGTATTGGCAGGGCCAATCAGCCCCAGCATTTT. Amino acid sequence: CASSIGRANQPQHF.

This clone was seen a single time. CDR3 in amino acids: CASSVGTENSPLHF. The CDR3 nucleotides read TGTGCCAGCAGTGTAGGGACAGAAAATTCACCCCTCCACTTT. The chain combines TRBV2 with TRBJ1-6, with 7 bases that match TRBD1. The ends lost 4 bases at V and 7 bases at J; junction bases unmatched: 4. The CDR3 spans 14 residues. Germline CDR1 reads SNHLY; CDR2 reads FYNNEI.

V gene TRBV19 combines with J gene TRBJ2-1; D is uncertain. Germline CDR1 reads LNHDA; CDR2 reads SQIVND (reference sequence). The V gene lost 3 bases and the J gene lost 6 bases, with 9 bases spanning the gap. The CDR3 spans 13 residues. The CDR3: CASSIGSINEQFF. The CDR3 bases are TGTGCCAGTAGTATCGGCAGCATCAATGAGCAGTTCTTC. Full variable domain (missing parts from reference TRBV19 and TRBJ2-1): DGGITQSPKYLFRKEGQNVTLSCEQNLNHDAMYWYRQDPGQGLRLIYYSQIVNDFQKGDIAEGYSVSREKKESFPLTVTSAQKNPTAFYLCASSIGSINEQFFGPGTRLTVL.

The CDR3 sequence: CASSTQGVGELFF. Here the CDR3 DNA reads TGTGCCAGCAGCACCCAGGGGGTCGGGGAGCTGTTTTTT. The chain employs TRBV7-2 and TRBJ2-2; TRBD1 agrees at 7 bases. The CDR3 sequence is 13 residues long. V was pared by 5 bases and J by 7 bases, with 4 bases of the junction left unmatched. The germline V gene encodes CDR1 SGHTA and CDR2 FQGNSA. The full variable domain, in which reference TRBV7-2 and TRBJ2-2 provide the parts outside the CDR3, is GAGVSQSPSNKVTEKGKDVELRCDPISGHTALYWYRQSLGQGLEFLIYFQGNSAPDKSGLPSDRFSAERTGGSVSTLTIQRTQQEDSAVYLCASSTQGVGELFFGEGSRLTVL.

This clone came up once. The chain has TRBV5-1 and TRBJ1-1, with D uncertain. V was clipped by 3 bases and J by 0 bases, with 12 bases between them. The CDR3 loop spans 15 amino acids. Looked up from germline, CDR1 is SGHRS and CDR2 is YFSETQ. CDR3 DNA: TGCGCCAGCAGCTCATCAGTTAACATGAACACTGAAGCTTTCTTT. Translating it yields CASSSSVNMNTEAFF.

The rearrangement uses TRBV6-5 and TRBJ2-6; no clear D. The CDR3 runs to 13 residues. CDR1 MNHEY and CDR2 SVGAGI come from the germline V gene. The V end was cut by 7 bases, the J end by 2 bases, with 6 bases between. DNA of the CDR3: TGTGCCAGCAACCTACCTGGGGCCAACGTCCTGACTTTC. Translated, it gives CASNLPGANVLTF.

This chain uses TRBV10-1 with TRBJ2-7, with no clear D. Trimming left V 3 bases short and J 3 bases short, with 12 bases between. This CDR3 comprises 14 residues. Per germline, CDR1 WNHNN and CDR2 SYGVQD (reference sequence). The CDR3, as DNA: TGCGCCAGCAGTGACCCGACGAACCGCTACGAGCAGTACTTC. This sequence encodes CASSDPTNRYEQYF.

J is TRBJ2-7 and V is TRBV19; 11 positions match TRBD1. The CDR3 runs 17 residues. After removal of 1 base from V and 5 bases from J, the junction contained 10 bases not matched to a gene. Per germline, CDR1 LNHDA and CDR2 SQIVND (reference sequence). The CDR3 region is CASSIGYPPGQGDEQYF. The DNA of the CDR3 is TGTGCCAGTAGTATAGGGTACCCCCCGGGACAGGGGGACGAGCAGTACTTC.

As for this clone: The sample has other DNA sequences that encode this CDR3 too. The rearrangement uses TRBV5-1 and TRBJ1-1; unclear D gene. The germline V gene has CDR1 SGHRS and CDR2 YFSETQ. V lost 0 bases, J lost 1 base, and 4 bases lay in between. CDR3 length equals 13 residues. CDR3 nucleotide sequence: TGCGCCAGCAGCTTGGGCTCGAACACTGAAGCTTTCTTT. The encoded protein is CASSLGSNTEAFF.

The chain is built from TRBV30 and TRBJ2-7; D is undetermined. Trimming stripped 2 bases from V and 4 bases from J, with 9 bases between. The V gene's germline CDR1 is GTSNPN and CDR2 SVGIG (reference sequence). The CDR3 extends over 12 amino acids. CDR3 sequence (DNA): TGTGCCTGGAGTCCCACCCGTTACGAGCAGTACTTC. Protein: CAWSPTRYEQYF.

As DNA, the CDR3 is TGTGCCAGCGGAGGATCGAGGGGGAATAATTCACCCCTCCACTTT. Encoded protein: CASGGSRGNNSPLHF. The V gene is TRBV25-1, the J gene TRBJ1-6, with TRBD1 as a possible D gene (6 bases). This CDR3 is 15 amino acids long. Germline V gene data show CDR1 as MGHDK and CDR2 as SYGVNS. V lost 8 bases to trimming and J lost 5 bases, with 16 bases between them.

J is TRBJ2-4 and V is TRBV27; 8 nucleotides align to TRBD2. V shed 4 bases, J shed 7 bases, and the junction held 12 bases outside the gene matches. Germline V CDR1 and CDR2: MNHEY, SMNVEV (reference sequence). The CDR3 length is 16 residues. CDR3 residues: CASSSLLTTSANIQYF. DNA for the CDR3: TGTGCCAGCAGTTCTCTACTAACGACTAGCGCGAACATTCAGTACTTC.

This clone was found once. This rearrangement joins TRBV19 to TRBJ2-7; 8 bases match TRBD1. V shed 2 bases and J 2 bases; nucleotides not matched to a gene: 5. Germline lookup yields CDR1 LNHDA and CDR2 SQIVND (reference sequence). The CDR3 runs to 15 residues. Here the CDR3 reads CASSISTGGAYEQYF. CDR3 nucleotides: TGTGCCAGTAGTATATCAACAGGGGGTGCCTACGAGCAGTACTTC.